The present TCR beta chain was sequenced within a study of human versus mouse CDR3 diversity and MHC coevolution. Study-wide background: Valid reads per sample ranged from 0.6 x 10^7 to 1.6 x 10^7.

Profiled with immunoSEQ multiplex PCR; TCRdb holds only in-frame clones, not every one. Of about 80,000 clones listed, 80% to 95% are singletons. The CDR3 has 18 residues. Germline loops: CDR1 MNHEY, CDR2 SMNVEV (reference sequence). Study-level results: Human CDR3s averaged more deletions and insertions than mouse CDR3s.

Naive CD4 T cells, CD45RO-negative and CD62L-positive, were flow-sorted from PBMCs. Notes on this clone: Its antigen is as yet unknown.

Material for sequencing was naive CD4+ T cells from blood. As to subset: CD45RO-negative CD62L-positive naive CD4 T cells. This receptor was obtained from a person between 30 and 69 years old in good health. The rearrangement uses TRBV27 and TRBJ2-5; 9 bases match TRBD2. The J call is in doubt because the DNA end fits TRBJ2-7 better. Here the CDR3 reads CASSLSSAGGPFGYEQYF. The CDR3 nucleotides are TGTGCCAGCAGTTTATCTAGCGCGGGAGGGCCGTTCGGGTACGAGCAGTACTTC.